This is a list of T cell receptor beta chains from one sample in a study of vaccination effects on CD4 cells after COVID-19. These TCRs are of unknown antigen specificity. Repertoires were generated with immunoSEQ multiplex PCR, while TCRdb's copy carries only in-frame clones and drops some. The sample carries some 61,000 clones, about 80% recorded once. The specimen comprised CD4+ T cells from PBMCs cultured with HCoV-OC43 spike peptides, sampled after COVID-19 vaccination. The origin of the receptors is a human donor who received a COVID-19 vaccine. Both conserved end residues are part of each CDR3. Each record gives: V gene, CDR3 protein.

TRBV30 CAWSALPGTGSYGYTF
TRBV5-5 CASRLSGSPLQETQYF
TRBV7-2 CASTPWASVEETQYF
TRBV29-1 CSVVEGVSTGELFF
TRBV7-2 CASSLSQLYGYTF
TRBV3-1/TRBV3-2 CASSPVIRDGGNTIYF
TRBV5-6 CASSLIGTGSEKLFF
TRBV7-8 CASSPRQAPSSYNEQFF
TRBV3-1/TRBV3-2 CASSQSGTGFGYTF
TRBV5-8 CASSIGDLLEPETQYF
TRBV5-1 CASSLLWQGNTGELFF
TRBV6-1 CASSDFPTGLQETQYF
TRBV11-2 CASSSTGQNYGYTF
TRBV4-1 CASRGLGFDQPQHF